The present TCR beta chain was sequenced within a study of CD8+ T cells in alopecia areata. Overall study context: Treated patients were given oral tofacitinib, which was dosed at 5 to 10 mg twice daily. Study-wide results and limits: Throughout tofacitinib, many expanded lesional clones continued to persist in scalp and blood.

RNA was extracted and reverse transcribed into cDNA as the sequencing template. This table comes from immunoSEQ multiplex PCR, and its TCRdb copy is limited to in-frame clones, with some not included. The sample records 190,000 or so clones, roughly 50% being singletons. This CDR3 is built from 14 residues. Germline loops: CDR1 SGHRS, CDR2 YFSETQ. V was clipped by 2 bases and J by 0 bases, with 8 bases between them. About this clone: Its antigen is currently unknown. Other DNA sequences in the same sample also yield this CDR3.

The treatment denotes: oral pan-JAK inhibitor, 5-10 mg twice daily. The sequenced sample was CD8+ T cells sorted from blood, obtained at week 24, from a patient treated with tofacitinib. This sequence was found in a human donor with alopecia areata. The rearrangement uses TRBV5-1 and TRBJ1-1; perhaps TRBD1 as D (6 bases). The CDR3 loop reads CASSFRGLNTEAFF. CDR3 nucleotides: TGCGCCAGCAGCTTCAGGGGCTTGAACACTGAAGCTTTCTTT. The whole variable domain, filled in from reference TRBV5-1 and TRBJ1-1, reads KAGVTQTPRYLIKTRGQQVTLSCSPISGHRSVSWYQQTPGQGLQFLFEYFSETQRNKGNFPGRFSGRQFSNSRSEMNVSTLELGDSALYLCASSFRGLNTEAFFGQGTRLTVV.